This TCR beta chain was sequenced for a study of blood T cells in healthy people across ages. Turning to the study itself: The capture of about one barcoded beta molecule per two T cells was achieved by template switching. Study-level points and caveats: A strong correlation was seen between TCR beta diversity and naive T cell percentage. Naive CD4+ cells and diversity were both higher in long-lived donors than in aged donors.

The junction had 7 bases not matched to a gene; V was cut back by 5 bases and J by 2 bases. This CDR3 is 17 amino acids long. Peripheral blood from each donor was collected in a volume of approximately 9.5 milliliters. With a J-beta primer mix and a sample-barcoded 5' primer, a second PCR ran roughly 6 to 11 cycles. From the 5' RACE reads, TCRdb called clonotypes with MiXCR, one entry per CDR3 protein. Among 550,000 to 650,000 distinct CDR3 sequences listed, about 30% were seen once. This clonotype showed up many times. The antigen remains undetermined. Sequenced sample: blood. This sequence was found in a woman of 80 years or more in good health. The rearrangement links TRBV12-3 or TRBV12-4 to TRBJ2-3; TRBD2 aligns across 13 bases. The CDR3 sequence: CASSPRTSGGFTDTQYF. The DNA for the CDR3 is TGTGCCAGCAGTCCACGGACTAGCGGGGGATTCACAGATACGCAGTATTTT.